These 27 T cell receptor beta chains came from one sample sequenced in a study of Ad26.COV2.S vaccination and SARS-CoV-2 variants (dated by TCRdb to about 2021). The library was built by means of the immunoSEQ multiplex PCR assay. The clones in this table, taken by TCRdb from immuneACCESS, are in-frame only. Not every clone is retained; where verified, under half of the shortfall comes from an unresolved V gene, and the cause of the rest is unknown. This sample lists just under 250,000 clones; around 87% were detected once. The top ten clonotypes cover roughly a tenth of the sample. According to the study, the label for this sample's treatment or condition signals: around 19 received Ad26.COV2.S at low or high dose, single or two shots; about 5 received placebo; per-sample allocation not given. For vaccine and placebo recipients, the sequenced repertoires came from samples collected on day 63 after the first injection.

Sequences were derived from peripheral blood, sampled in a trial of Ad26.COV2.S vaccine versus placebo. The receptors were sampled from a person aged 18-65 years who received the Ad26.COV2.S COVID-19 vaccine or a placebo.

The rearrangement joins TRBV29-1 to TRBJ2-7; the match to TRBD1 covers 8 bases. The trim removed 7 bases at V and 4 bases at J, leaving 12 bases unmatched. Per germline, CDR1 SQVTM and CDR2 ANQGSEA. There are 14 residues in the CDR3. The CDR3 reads CSAQGGRGRYEQYF. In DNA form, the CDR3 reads TGCAGCGCACAGGGGGGCAGGGGGCGTTACGAGCAGTACTTC.

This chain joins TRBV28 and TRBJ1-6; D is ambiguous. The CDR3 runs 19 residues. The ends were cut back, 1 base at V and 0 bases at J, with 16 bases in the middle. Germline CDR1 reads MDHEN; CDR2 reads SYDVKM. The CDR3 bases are TGTGCCAGCAGTTTATCTTTCAGCTTCCTCAGCTCCTATAATTCACCCCTCCACTTT. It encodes CASSLSFSFLSSYNSPLHF. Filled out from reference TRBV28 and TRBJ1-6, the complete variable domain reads DVKVTQSSRYLVKRTGEKVFLECVQDMDHENMFWYRQDPGLGLRLIYFSYDVKMKEKGDIPEGYSVSREKKERFSLILESASTNQTSMYLCASSLSFSFLSSYNSPLHFGNGTRLTVT.

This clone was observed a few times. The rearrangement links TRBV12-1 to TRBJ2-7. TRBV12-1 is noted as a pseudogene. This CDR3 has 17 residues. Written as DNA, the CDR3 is TGTGCCAGCCGGGGATTAGGGGCATGGCAATTTTCCTACGAGCAGTACTTC. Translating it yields CASRGLGAWQFSYEQYF.

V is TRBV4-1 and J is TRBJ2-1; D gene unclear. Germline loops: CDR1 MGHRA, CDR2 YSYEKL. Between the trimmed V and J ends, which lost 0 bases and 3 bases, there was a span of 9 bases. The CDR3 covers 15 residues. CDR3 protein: CASSQDSSNYNEQFF. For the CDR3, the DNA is TGCGCCAGCAGCCAAGACAGCTCCAACTACAATGAGCAGTTCTTC.

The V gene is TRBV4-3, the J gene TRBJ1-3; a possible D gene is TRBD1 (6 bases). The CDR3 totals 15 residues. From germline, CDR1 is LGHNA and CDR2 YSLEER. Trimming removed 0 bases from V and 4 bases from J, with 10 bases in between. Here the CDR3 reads CASSQDTGLGNTIYF. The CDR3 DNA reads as TGCGCCAGCAGCCAAGATACAGGGCTAGGAAACACCATATATTTT.

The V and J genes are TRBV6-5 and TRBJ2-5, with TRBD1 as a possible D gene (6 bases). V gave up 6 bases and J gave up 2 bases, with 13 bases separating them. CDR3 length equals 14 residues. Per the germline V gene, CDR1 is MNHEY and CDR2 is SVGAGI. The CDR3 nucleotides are TGTGCCAGCAGCCCCGGACAGAATCAAGAGACCCAGTACTTC. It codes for CASSPGQNQETQYF.

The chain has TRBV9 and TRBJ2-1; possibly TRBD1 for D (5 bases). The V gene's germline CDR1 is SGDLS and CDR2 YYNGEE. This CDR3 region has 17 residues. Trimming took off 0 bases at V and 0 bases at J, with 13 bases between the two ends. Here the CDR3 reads CASSVAGRASSYNEQFF. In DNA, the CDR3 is TGTGCCAGCAGCGTAGCGGGCAGGGCGAGCTCCTACAATGAGCAGTTCTTC. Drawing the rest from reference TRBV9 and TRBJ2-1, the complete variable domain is DSGVTQTPKHLITATGQRVTLRCSPRSGDLSVYWYQQSLDQGLQFLIQYYNGEERAKGNILERFSAQQFPDLHSELNLSSLELGDSALYFCASSVAGRASSYNEQFFGPGTRLTVL.

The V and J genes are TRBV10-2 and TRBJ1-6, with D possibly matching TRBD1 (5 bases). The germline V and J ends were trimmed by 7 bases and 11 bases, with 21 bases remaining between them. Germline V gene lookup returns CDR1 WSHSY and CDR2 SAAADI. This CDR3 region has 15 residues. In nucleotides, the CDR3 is TGCGCCAGCACGGCTGGTGGGGGAATCCTTACACCCCTCCACTTT. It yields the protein CASTAGGGILTPLHF.

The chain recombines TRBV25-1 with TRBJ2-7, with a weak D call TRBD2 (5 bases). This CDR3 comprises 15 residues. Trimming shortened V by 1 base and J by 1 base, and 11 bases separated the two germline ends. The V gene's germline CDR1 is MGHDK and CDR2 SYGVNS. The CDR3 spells CASSESGVLSYEQYF. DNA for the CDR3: TGTGCCAGCAGTGAATCCGGGGTACTTTCCTACGAGCAGTACTTC.

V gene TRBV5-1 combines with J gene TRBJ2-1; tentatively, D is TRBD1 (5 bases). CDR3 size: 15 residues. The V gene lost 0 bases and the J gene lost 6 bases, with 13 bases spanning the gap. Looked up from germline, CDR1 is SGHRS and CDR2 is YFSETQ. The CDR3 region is CASSLAPGSPNEQFF. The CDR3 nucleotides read TGCGCCAGCAGCTTGGCTCCAGGGTCGCCCAATGAGCAGTTCTTC.

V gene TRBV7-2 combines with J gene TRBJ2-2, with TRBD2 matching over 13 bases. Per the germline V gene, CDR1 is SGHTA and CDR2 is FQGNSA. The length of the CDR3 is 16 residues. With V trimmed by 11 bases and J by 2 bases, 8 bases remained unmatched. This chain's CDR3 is CAGLTSGGFNTGELFF. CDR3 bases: TGTGCCGGCTTGACTAGCGGGGGGTTTAACACCGGGGAGCTGTTTTTT.

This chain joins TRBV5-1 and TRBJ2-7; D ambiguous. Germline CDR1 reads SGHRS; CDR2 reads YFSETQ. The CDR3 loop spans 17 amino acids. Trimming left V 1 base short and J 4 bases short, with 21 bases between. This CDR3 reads CASSLRPPYGPSYEQYF. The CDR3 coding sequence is TGCGCCAGCAGCTTGCGTCCCCCGTATGGGCCTTCATACGAGCAGTACTTC.

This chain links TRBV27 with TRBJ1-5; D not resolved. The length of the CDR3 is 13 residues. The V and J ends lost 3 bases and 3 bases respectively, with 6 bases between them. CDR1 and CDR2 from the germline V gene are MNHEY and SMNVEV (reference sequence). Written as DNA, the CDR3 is TGTGCCAGCAGTTTGACGGACAATCAGCCCCAGCATTTT. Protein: CASSLTDNQPQHF.

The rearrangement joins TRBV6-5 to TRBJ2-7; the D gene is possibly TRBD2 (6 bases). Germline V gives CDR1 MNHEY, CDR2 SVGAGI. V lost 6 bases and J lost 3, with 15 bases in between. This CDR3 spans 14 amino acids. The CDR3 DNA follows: TGTGCCAGCAGCCGGACCGGGACTTACTACGAGCAGTACTTC. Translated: CASSRTGTYYEQYF.

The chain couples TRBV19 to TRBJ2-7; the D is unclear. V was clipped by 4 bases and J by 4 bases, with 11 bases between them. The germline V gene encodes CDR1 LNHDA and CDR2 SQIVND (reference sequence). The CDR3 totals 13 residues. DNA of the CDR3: TGTGCCAGTAGTAGGTCCACCTCGTACGAGCAGTACTTC. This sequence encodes CASSRSTSYEQYF.

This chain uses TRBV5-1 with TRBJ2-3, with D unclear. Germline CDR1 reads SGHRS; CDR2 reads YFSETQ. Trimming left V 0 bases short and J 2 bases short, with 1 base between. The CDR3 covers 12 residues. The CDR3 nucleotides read TGCGCCAGCAGCTTGGCCACAGATACGCAGTATTTT. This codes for CASSLATDTQYF.

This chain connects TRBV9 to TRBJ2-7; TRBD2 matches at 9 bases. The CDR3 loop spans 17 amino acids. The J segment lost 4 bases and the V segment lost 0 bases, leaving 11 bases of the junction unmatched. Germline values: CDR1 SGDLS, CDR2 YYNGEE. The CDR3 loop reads CASSVGLAVTSGYEQYF. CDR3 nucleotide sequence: TGTGCCAGCAGCGTAGGACTAGCGGTAACCTCGGGGTACGAGCAGTACTTC.

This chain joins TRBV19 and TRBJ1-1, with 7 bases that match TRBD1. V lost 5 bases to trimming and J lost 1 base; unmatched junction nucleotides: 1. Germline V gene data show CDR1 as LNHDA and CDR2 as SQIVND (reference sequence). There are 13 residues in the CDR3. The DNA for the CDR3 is TGTGCCAGTAGTGGGACAGCGAACACTGAAGCTTTCTTT. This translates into CASSGTANTEAFF.

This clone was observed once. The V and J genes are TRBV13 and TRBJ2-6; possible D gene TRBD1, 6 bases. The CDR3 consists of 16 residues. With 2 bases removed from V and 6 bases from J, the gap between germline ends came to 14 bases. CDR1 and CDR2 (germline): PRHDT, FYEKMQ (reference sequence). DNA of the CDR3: TGTGCCAGCAGCTTAAACAGGGCTAACGTGGCCAACGTCCTGACTTTC. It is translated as CASSLNRANVANVLTF.

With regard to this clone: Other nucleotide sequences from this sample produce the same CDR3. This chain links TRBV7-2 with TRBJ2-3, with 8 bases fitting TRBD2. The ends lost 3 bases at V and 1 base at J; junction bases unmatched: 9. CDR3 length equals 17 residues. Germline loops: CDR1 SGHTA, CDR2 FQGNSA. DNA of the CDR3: TGTGCCAGCAGCTTCCTAAGCAGCGGGGGACGCACAGATACGCAGTATTTT. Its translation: CASSFLSSGGRTDTQYF.

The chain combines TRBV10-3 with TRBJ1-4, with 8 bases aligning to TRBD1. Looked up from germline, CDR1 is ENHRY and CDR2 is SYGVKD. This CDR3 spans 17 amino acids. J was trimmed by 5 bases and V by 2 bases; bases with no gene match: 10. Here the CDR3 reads CAISEKTRTGPNEKLFF. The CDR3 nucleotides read TGTGCCATCAGTGAGAAGACGAGGACAGGGCCAAATGAAAAACTGTTTTTT.

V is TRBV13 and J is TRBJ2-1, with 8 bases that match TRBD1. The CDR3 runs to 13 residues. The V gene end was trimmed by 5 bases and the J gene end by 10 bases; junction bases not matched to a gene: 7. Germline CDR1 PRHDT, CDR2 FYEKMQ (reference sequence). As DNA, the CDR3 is TGTGCCAGCAGCCCAAAGAGGGACAGGGAGCAGTTCTTC. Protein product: CASSPKRDREQFF.

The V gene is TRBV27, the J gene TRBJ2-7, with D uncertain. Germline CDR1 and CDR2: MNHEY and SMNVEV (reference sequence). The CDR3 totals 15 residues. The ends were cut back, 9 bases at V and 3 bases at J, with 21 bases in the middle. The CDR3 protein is CASQAVPNSGYEQYF. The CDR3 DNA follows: TGTGCCAGTCAGGCTGTCCCTAATTCAGGCTACGAGCAGTACTTC.

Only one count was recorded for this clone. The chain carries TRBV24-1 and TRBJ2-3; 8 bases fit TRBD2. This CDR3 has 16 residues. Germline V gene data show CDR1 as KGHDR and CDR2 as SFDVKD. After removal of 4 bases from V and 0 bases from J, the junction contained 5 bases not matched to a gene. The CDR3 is CATSDRLAGSTDTQYF. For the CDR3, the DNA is TGTGCCACCAGTGACCGCCTAGCGGGTAGCACAGATACGCAGTATTTT.

The CDR3, as DNA: TGTGCCAGCTCACCAGTCCTCGGGGACACTGAAGCTTTCTTT. It codes for CASSPVLGDTEAFF. The chain uses TRBV18 and TRBJ1-1; D unresolved. This CDR3 has 14 residues. The germline V gene encodes CDR1 KGHSH and CDR2 LQKENI. V lost 2 bases to trimming and J lost 3 bases, with 10 bases between them.

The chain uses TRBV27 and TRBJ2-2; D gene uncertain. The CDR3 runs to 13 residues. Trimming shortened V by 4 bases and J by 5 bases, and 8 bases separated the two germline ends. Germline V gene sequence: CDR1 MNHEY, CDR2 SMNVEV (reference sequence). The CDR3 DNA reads TGTGCCAGCAGTTACGCTTGGACCGGGGAGCTGTTTTTT. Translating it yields CASSYAWTGELFF.

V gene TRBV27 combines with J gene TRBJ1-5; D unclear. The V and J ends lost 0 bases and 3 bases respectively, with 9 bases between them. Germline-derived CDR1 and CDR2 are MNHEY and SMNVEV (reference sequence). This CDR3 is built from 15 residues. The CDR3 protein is CASSLSSASNQPQHF. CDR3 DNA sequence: TGTGCCAGCAGTTTATCGTCGGCTTCCAATCAGCCCCAGCATTTT.